The entry below gives a single T cell receptor (beta chain) sequence along with its context. The sample belongs to a study of blood T cell repertoires in COVID-19. The CDR3 is 13 residues long. Unmatched junction bases numbered 5, after V lost 10 bases and J lost 4 bases. Germline V gene data show CDR1 as LNHDA and CDR2 as SQIVND (reference sequence). Measured with immunoSEQ multiplex PCR; TCRdb has only the in-frame clones, and not every one. In the table there are over 350,000 clones, around 90% of which are singletons. The genes are TRBV19 and TRBJ2-1; 9 positions match TRBD1. Sequencing was carried out using PBMCs or T cells enriched from blood (not recorded which). The source is a woman aged 18 to 35 who had recovered from COVID-19. CDR3 sequence: CATSTGGYNEQFF. CDR3 nucleotide sequence: TGTGCCACCTCGACAGGGGGATACAATGAGCAGTTCTTC.